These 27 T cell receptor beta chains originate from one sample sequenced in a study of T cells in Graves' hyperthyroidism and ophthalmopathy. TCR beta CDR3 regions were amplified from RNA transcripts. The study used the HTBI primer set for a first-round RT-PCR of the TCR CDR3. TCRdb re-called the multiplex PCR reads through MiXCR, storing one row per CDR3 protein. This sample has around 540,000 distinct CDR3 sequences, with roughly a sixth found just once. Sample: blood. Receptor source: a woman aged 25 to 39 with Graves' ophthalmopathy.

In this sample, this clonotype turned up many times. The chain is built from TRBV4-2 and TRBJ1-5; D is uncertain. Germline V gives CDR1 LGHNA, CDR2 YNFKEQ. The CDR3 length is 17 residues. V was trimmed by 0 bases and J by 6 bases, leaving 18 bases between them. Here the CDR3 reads CASSQDMERPFFQPQHF. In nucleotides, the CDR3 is TGTGCCAGCAGCCAAGATATGGAACGGCCCTTCTTTCAGCCCCAGCATTTT.

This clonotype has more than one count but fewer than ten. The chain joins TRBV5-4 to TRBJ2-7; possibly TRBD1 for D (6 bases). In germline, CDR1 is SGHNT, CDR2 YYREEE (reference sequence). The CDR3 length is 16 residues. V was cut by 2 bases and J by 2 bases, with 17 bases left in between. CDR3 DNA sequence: TGTGCCAGCAGCTTCCCCTCCGCCGGACAGACCTACGAGCAGTACTTC. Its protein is CASSFPSAGQTYEQYF.

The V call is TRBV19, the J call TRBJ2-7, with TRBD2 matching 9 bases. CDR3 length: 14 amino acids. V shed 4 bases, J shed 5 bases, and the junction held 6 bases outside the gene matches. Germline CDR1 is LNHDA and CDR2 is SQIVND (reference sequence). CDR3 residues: CASSNSGSLDEQYF. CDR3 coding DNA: TGTGCCAGTAGTAATAGCGGGAGCCTTGACGAGCAGTACTTC.

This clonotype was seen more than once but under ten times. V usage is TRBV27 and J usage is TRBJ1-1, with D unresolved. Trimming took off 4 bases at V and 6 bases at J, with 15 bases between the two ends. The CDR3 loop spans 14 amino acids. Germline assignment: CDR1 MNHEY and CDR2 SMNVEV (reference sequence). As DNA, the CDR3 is TGTGCCAGCAGTTCATTCTGGGATAGGGCTGAAGCTTTCTTT. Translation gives CASSSFWDRAEAFF.

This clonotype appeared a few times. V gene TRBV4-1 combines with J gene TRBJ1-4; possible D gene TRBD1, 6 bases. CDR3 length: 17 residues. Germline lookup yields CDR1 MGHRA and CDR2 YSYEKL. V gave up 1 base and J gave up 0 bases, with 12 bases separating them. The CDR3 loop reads CASSQGTVIATNEKLFF. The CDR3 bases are TGCGCCAGCAGCCAAGGGACAGTTATTGCAACTAATGAAAAACTGTTTTTT.

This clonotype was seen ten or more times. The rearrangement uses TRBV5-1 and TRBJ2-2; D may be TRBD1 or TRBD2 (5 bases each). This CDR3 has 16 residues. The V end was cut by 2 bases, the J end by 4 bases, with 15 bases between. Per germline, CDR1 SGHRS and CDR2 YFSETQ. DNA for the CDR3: TGCGCCAGCAGCTTTAACGCAGGGACCTTCACCGGGGAGCTGTTTTTT. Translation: CASSFNAGTFTGELFF.

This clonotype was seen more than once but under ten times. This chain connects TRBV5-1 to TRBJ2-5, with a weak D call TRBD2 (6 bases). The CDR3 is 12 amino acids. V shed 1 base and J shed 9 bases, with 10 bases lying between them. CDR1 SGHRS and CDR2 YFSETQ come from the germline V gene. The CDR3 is CASSLTGGAQYF. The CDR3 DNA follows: TGCGCCAGCAGCTTGACCGGAGGGGCCCAGTACTTC.

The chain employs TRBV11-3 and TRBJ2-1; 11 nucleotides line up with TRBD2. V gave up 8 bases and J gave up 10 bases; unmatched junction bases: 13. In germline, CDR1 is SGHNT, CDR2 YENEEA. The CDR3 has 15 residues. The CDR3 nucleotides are TGTGCCAGCGGGTCCGGGATAGCGGGAGGGGGGGAGCAGTTCTTC. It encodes CASGSGIAGGGEQFF.

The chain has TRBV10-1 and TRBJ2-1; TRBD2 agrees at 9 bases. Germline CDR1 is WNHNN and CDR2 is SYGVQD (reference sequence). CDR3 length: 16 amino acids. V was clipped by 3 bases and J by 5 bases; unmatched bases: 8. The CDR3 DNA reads TGCGCCAGCAGTGAAAGTCCTGGCGGGAGGGACAATGAGCAGTTCTTC. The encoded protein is CASSESPGGRDNEQFF.

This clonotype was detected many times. In nucleotides, the CDR3 is TGCGCCAGCAGCTTGGATGGACAGGGCAACAATGAGCAGTTCTTC. It translates to CASSLDGQGNNEQFF. V is TRBV5-1 and J is TRBJ2-1; 8 bases line up with TRBD1. Germline V lookup: CDR1 SGHRS, CDR2 YFSETQ. The CDR3 runs 15 residues. Unmatched junction bases numbered 4, after V lost 0 bases and J lost 5 bases.

The DNA of the CDR3 is TGTGCCAGCAGCCTTAGCGTCTGGGACGAGCAGTACTTC. It translates to CASSLSVWDEQYF. The rearrangement uses TRBV6-2 or TRBV6-3 and TRBJ2-7; maybe TRBD2 (5 bases). The CDR3 contains 13 residues. Germline V CDR1 and CDR2: MNHEY, SVGEGT. The germline V and J ends were trimmed by 6 bases and 5 bases, with 14 bases remaining between them.

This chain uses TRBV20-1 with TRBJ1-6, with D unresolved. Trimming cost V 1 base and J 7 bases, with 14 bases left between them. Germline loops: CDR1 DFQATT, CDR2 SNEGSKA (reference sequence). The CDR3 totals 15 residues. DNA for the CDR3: TGCAGTGCTAGAGTAAAAATCGAGGGCAATTCACCCCTCCACTTT. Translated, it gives CSARVKIEGNSPLHF.

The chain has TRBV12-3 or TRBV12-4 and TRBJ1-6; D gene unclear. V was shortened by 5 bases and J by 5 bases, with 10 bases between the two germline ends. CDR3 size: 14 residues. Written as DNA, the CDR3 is TGTGCCAGCAGTGATGGACTGGATAATTCACCCCTCCACTTT. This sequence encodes CASSDGLDNSPLHF.

The DNA for the CDR3 is TGTGCCAGCAGTCCTGGGACAGTGGGCCGTGAAAAACTGTTTTTT. Translated, it gives CASSPGTVGREKLFF. The chain couples TRBV12-3 or TRBV12-4 to TRBJ1-4; TRBD1 agrees at 7 bases. The CDR3 has 15 residues. Trimming took 5 bases from V and 7 from J; bases not matched to a gene: 10.

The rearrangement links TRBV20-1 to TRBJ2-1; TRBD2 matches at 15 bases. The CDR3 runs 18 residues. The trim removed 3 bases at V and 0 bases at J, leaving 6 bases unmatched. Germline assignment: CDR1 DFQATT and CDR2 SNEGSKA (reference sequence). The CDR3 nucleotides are TGCAGTGCTAGGCGGACTAGCGGGAGGGCTCTCTCCTACAATGAGCAGTTCTTC. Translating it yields CSARRTSGRALSYNEQFF.

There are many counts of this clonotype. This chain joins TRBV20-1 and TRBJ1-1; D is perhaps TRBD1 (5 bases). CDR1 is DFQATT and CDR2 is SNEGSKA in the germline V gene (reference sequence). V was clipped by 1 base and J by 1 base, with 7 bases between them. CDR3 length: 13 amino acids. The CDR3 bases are TGCAGTGCTAGAGTTCAGGGGAACACTGAAGCTTTCTTT. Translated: CSARVQGNTEAFF.

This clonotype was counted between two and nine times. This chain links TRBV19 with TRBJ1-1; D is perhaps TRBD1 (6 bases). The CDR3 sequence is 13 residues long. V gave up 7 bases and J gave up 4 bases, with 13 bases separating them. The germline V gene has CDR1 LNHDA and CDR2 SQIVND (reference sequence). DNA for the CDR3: TGTGCCAGTACCGACAGGACCTTCACTGAAGCTTTCTTT. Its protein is CASTDRTFTEAFF.

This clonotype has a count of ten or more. The CDR3 coding sequence is TGTGCCAGCAGTTTACAATCGGGCCGGAGCTCCTACAATGAGCAGTTCTTC. This encodes CASSLQSGRSSYNEQFF. The chain uses TRBV28 and TRBJ2-1; D is uncertain. V was shortened by 2 bases and J by 0 bases, with 14 bases between the two germline ends. This CDR3 comprises 17 residues. Looked up from germline, CDR1 is MDHEN and CDR2 is SYDVKM.

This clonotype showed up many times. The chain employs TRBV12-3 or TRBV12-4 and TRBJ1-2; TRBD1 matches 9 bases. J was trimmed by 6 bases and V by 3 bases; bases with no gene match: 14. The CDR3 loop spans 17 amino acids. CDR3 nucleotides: TGTGCCAGCAGTTTTTGGGCGGGACAGGGATCTTCGGATGGCTACACCTTC. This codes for CASSFWAGQGSSDGYTF.

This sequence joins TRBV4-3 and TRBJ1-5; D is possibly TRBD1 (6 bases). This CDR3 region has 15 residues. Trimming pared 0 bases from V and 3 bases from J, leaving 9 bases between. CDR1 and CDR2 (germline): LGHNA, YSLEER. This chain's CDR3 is CASSQDPGHNQPQHF. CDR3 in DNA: TGCGCCAGCAGCCAAGACCCGGGACACAATCAGCCCCAGCATTTT.

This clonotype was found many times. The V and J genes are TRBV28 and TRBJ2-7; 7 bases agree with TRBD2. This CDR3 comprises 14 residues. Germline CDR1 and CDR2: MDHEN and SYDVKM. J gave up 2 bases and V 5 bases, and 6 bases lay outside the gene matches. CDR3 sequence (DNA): TGTGCCAGCAGTCTATTAGCGGGCCCCTACGAGCAGTACTTC. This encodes CASSLLAGPYEQYF.

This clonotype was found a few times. The DNA of the CDR3 is TGTGCCAGCTCACCACAAAGTAACTCTGGGGCCAACGTCCTGACTTTC. Translation gives CASSPQSNSGANVLTF. This sequence joins TRBV18 and TRBJ2-6, with D uncertain. CDR3 length: 16 residues. CDR1 is KGHSH and CDR2 is LQKENI in the germline V gene. The V end was cut by 1 base, the J end by 0 bases, with 7 bases between.

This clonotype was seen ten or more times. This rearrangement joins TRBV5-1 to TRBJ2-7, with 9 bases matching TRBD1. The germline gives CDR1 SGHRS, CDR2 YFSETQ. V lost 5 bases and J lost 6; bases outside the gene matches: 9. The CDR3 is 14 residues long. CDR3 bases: TGCGCCAGCAGTCAGGTCGGGACAGGGCTCGAGCAGTACTTC. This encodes CASSQVGTGLEQYF.

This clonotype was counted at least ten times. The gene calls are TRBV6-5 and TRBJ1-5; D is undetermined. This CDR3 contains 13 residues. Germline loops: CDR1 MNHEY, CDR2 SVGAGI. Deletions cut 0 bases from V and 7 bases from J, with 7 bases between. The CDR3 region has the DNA TGTGCCAGCAGTTACTCGGCAAGGCAGCCCCAGCATTTT. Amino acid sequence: CASSYSARQPQHF.

CDR3 DNA: TGCAGTGCTAGCACGGGGGGCGGCACTGAAGCTTTCTTT. Protein product: CSASTGGGTEAFF. The chain employs TRBV20-1 and TRBJ1-1, with D perhaps TRBD1 (6 bases). The CDR3 totals 13 residues. CDR1 and CDR2 (germline): DFQATT, SNEGSKA (reference sequence). V was shortened by 3 bases and J by 4 bases, with 12 bases between the two germline ends.

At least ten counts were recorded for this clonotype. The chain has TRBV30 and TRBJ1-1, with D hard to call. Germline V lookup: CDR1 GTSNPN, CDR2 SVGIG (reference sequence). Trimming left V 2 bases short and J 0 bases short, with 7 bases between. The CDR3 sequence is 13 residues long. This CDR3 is CAWSKSMNTEAFF. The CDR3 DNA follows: TGTGCCTGGAGTAAGAGCATGAACACTGAAGCTTTCTTT. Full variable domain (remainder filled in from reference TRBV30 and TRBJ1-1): SQTIHQWPATLVQPVGSPLSLECTVEGTSNPNLYWYRQAAGRGLQLLFYSVGIGQISSEVPQNLSASRPQDRQFILSSKKLLLSDSGFYLCAWSKSMNTEAFFGQGTRLTVV.

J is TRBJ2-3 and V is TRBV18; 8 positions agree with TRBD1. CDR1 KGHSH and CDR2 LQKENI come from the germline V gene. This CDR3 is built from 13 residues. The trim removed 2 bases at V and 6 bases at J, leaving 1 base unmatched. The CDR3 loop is CASSPTGGDTQYF. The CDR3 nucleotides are TGTGCCAGCTCACCAACAGGGGGGGATACGCAGTATTTT. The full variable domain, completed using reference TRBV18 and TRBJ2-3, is NAGVMQNPRHLVRRRGQEARLRCSPMKGHSHVYWYRQLPEEGLKFMVYLQKENIIDESGMPKERFSAEFPKEGPSILRIQQVVRGDSAAYFCASSPTGGDTQYFGPGTRLTVL.